These T cell receptor beta chains were read from a single sample in a study of cytomegalovirus exposure and HLA in healthy donors. Method: immunoSEQ multiplex PCR; TCRdb's copy keeps in-frame clones and lacks some. The top ten hold about an eighth of the sample, which has 60,000 to 85,000 clones, about 74% seen once. Sequencing input: PBMCs. Receptor source: a human donor in good health. CDR3s include the opening cysteine and the closing phenylalanine or tryptophan. D genes are given only for firm matches. The listing skips clone size in some rows; elsewhere it reads once, few, many or a size class.

d_call j_call clone_size v_call cdr3_aa cdr3_nt
. TRBJ2-3 . TRBV5-4 CASSLGAGSTDTQYF TGTGCCAGCAGCTTGGGGGCGGGGTCCACAGATACGCAGTATTTT
. TRBJ1-4 . TRBV28 CASSPTVDNEKLFF TGTGCCAGCAGTCCGACAGTAGATAATGAAAAACTGTTTTTT
TRBD1 TRBJ1-1 . TRBV27 CASTRDRNMNTEAFF TGTGCCAGCACCCGGGACAGGAATATGAACACTGAAGCTTTCTTT
. TRBJ2-1 . TRBV28 CASSFNVGVEQFF TGTGCCAGCAGTTTTAATGTAGGGGTGGAGCAGTTCTTC
TRBD1 TRBJ1-4 . TRBV19 CASSIPQGVTNEKLFF TGTGCCAGTAGTATTCCACAGGGGGTGACTAATGAAAAACTGTTTTTT
. TRBJ1-1 . TRBV18 CASSLSTGTNTEAFF TGTGCCAGCTCACTTTCGACAGGAACGAACACTGAAGCTTTCTTT
. TRBJ2-7 few TRBV5-1 CASSPLRDEQYF TGCGCCAGCAGCCCGCTTCGGGACGAGCAGTACTTC
TRBD1 TRBJ2-7 . TRBV6-6 CASSYSGTGTYEQYF TGTGCCAGCAGTTACTCTGGGACAGGCACCTACGAGCAGTACTTC
TRBD1 TRBJ2-7 . TRBV9 CASSVGSGDRFYEQYF TGTGCCAGCAGCGTAGGTAGTGGGGACAGGTTTTACGAGCAGTACTTC
TRBD2 TRBJ2-1 . TRBV6-1 CASSRGTSGDNEQFF TGTGCCAGCAGTCGAGGGACTAGCGGAGACAATGAGCAGTTCTTC
TRBD1 TRBJ2-5 . TRBV5-5 CASSSETGEETQYF TGTGCCAGCAGCTCAGAGACAGGGGAGGAGACCCAGTACTTC
. TRBJ2-6 few TRBV5-4 CASSRGAGASAGANVLTF TGTGCCAGCAGCCGGGGGGCCGGGGCGAGCGCTGGGGCCAACGTCCTGACTTTC
. TRBJ1-4 . TRBV28 CASSPRGDFKLFF TGTGCCAGCAGTCCTCGGGGTGACTTCAAACTGTTTTTT
TRBD1 TRBJ2-1 . TRBV5-1 CASSSDRGQGEQFF TGCGCCAGCAGCTCGGACAGGGGGCAGGGTGAGCAGTTCTTC
. TRBJ2-5 . TRBV30 CAWSEWRQETQYF TGTGCCTGGAGTGAATGGAGGCAAGAGACCCAGTACTTC
. TRBJ2-3 few TRBV9 CASSSPGAPSTDTQYF TGTGCCAGCAGCTCCCCTGGGGCCCCCAGCACAGATACGCAGTATTTT
. TRBJ2-3 . TRBV5-4 CASSPGGASTDTQYF TGTGCCAGCAGCCCTGGGGGGGCCAGCACAGATACGCAGTATTTT
TRBD1 TRBJ2-7 . TRBV6-5 CASSPDRAYYEQYF TGTGCCAGCAGTCCGGACAGGGCTTACTACGAGCAGTACTTC
TRBD2 TRBJ2-2 . TRBV5-1 CASSFPSGTRTGELFF TGCGCCAGCAGCTTTCCTAGCGGGACCCGCACCGGGGAGCTGTTTTTT
. TRBJ1-2 . TRBV27 CASSRGDLQRYTF TGTGCCAGCAGTCGCGGGGATCTTCAGCGGTACACCTTC
. TRBJ2-5 . TRBV15 CATRSGEQETQYF TGTGCCACCAGGAGCGGCGAACAAGAGACCCAGTACTTC
TRBD1 TRBJ1-1 . TRBV11-2 CASSSSGTGKGAFF TGTGCCAGCAGCTCCTCCGGGACAGGGAAGGGAGCTTTCTTT
. TRBJ1-1 . TRBV27 CASSLSPPGTGRRTEAFF TGTGCCAGCAGTTTATCGCCCCCAGGGACTGGGAGGCGCACTGAAGCTTTCTTT
. TRBJ1-2 . TRBV4-1 CASSQRRDSGYTF TGCGCCAGCAGCCAACGGCGGGATAGTGGCTACACCTTC
. TRBJ1-4 . TRBV10-3 CAISGGDEKLFF TGTGCCATCAGTGGGGGCGATGAAAAACTGTTTTTT
TRBD2 TRBJ2-7 few TRBV30 CAASLAGGPSQYF TGTGCCGCGTCACTAGCGGGAGGGCCAAGTCAGTACTTC
TRBD2 TRBJ2-1 . TRBV27 CASSLTGGVLNEQFF TGTGCCAGCAGTTTGACGGGAGGGGTCCTCAATGAGCAGTTCTTC
TRBD1 TRBJ2-2 . TRBV5-1 CASSLGDRLPGELFF TGCGCCAGCAGCTTGGGGGACAGGCTTCCCGGGGAGCTGTTTTTT
TRBD1 TRBJ1-5 few TRBV19 CASSTRMGQGNQPQHF TGTGCCAGTAGTACACGAATGGGACAGGGCAATCAGCCCCAGCATTTT
TRBD2 TRBJ2-7 . TRBV5-5 CASSLGLANYEQYF TGTGCCAGCAGCTTGGGACTAGCTAACTACGAGCAGTACTTC
. TRBJ1-3 many TRBV6-1 CASSESGWLVSDF TGTGCCAGCAGTGAATCGGGTTGGCTCGTTTCGGATTTT
. TRBJ2-1 . TRBV6-5 CASSLYSFSYNEQFF TGTGCCAGCAGCCTCTACTCCTTTTCCTACAATGAGCAGTTCTTC
. TRBJ1-5 few TRBV5-1 CASSLEGHQPQHF TGCGCCAGCAGCTTAGAGGGCCATCAGCCCCAGCATTTT
TRBD2 TRBJ2-7 . TRBV9 CASSEGLLSSYEQYF TGTGCCAGCAGCGAGGGACTACTCAGCTCCTACGAGCAGTACTTC
. TRBJ2-3 . TRBV4-1 CASSLIAPPPTDTQYF TGCGCCAGCAGCCTTATAGCGCCGCCTCCCACAGATACGCAGTATTTT
TRBD1 TRBJ2-3 . TRBV27 CASSPDRVRGAQYF TGTGCCAGCAGTCCAGACAGGGTTCGGGGTGCGCAGTATTTT
TRBD1 TRBJ2-1 . TRBV18 CASCEGQALYNEQFF TGTGCCAGCTGCGAGGGACAGGCGCTCTACAATGAGCAGTTCTTC
. TRBJ1-1 once TRBV28 CASNRLFAGRRAFF TGTGCCAGCAACCGATTGTTCGCGGGGAGGAGGGCTTTCTTT
TRBD2 TRBJ2-7 . TRBV29-1 CSGIGLAGDYEQYF TGCAGCGGAATAGGACTAGCGGGGGACTACGAGCAGTACTTC
TRBD2 TRBJ2-3 . TRBV2 CATWTSGGPSTDTQYF TGTGCCACCTGGACTAGCGGAGGACCTAGCACAGATACGCAGTATTTT